The rows below give T cell receptor beta chains drawn from one sample of a study of T cells after yellow fever vaccination. TCRdb recomputed calls from the 5' RACE reads with MiXCR, one row per CDR3 protein. The profile shows 100,000 to 150,000 distinct CDR3 sequences, around 7.7% of them singletons. The sequencing here drew on CD4+ T cells sorted from PBMCs, taken roughly 10 days after the first yellow fever vaccination. These receptors all come from a man between 18 and 35 years old who received the YFV17D yellow fever vaccine. Both conserved end residues are part of each CDR3. Each record gives: CDR3 DNA, CDR3 protein, J gene, clone size, V gene, D gene. The D gene is left open where the match is weak. The size field is filled for only some rows; it gives once, few, many or a size class.

CDR3nt: TGTGCCTGGAGCCGGACCCCAGGAGGTCCGTACGAGCAGTACTTC
CDR3aa: CAWSRTPGGPYEQYF
j_gene: TRBJ2-7
abundance: NA
v_gene: TRBV30
d_gene: NA

CDR3nt: TGTGCTAGTGGCCGAAGCGGGGGGCAAGAGACCCAGTACTTC
CDR3aa: CASGRSGGQETQYF
j_gene: TRBJ2-5
abundance: NA
v_gene: TRBV12-5
d_gene: TRBD2

CDR3nt: TGTGCCAGCAGAATCAACAATGAGCAGTTCTTC
CDR3aa: CASRINNEQFF
j_gene: TRBJ2-1
abundance: many
v_gene: TRBV6-7
d_gene: NA

CDR3nt: TGTGCCAGCACCAGTCCCGGGACAGGGTCGGCTGAGCAGTTCTTC
CDR3aa: CASTSPGTGSAEQFF
j_gene: TRBJ2-1
abundance: NA
v_gene: TRBV28
d_gene: TRBD1

CDR3nt: TGCGCCAGCAGCACCGGGACACCCGCCTACGAGCAGTACTTC
CDR3aa: CASSTGTPAYEQYF
j_gene: TRBJ2-7
abundance: many
v_gene: TRBV5-1
d_gene: NA

CDR3nt: TGCAGTGCTACTGGTACTTCGAAGGAGTCGGAGACCCAGTACTTC
CDR3aa: CSATGTSKESETQYF
j_gene: TRBJ2-5
abundance: many
v_gene: TRBV20-1
d_gene: NA

CDR3nt: TGTGCTAGCAGCTTAGCCGGGGCGGGACGAGAGCAGTTCTTC
CDR3aa: CASSLAGAGREQFF
j_gene: TRBJ2-1
abundance: many
v_gene: TRBV7-7
d_gene: NA

CDR3nt: TGTGCCAGTAGTAAGACAGGGGCTCCTACCCAAGAGACCCAGTACTTC
CDR3aa: CASSKTGAPTQETQYF
j_gene: TRBJ2-5
abundance: many
v_gene: TRBV19
d_gene: TRBD1

CDR3nt: TGTGCCAGCCAGGGGGGGAGGTCTGGGGCCAACGTCCTGACTTTC
CDR3aa: CASQGGRSGANVLTF
j_gene: TRBJ2-6
abundance: many
v_gene: TRBV6-1
d_gene: NA

CDR3nt: TGTGCCAGCAGTGAAAGAAGGGGGACAGGGGGCTATGGCTACACCTTC
CDR3aa: CASSERRGTGGYGYTF
j_gene: TRBJ1-2
abundance: many
v_gene: TRBV2
d_gene: TRBD1

CDR3nt: TGCAGTGCTTCGGCCGCAACCAGCTCCTATAATTCACCCCTCCACTTT
CDR3aa: CSASAATSSYNSPLHF
j_gene: TRBJ1-6
abundance: NA
v_gene: TRBV20-1
d_gene: NA

CDR3nt: TGTGCCAGCAGTGATATAGGGACAATTAACACCGGGGAGCTGTTTTTT
CDR3aa: CASSDIGTINTGELFF
j_gene: TRBJ2-2
abundance: many
v_gene: TRBV2
d_gene: NA

CDR3nt: TGTGCCAGCAGCCAACAGATAAGCTCTGGAAACACCATATATTTT
CDR3aa: CASSQQISSGNTIYF
j_gene: TRBJ1-3
abundance: many
v_gene: TRBV16
d_gene: NA

CDR3nt: TGTGCCAGCAGCCGCCGGGGGGGAGCTGAACAGCCCCAGCATTTT
CDR3aa: CASSRRGGAEQPQHF
j_gene: TRBJ1-5
abundance: few
v_gene: TRBV7-2
d_gene: NA

CDR3nt: TGTGCCAGCAGTTACTCCCGCCTGCCCCCTGAGAATGAGCAGTTCTTC
CDR3aa: CASSYSRLPPENEQFF
j_gene: TRBJ2-1
abundance: many
v_gene: TRBV6-5
d_gene: NA

CDR3nt: TGTGCCAGCAGCTTGGGACTAGCGGGGGTGCGGGAGCAGTATTTT
CDR3aa: CASSLGLAGVREQYF
j_gene: TRBJ2-3
abundance: many
v_gene: TRBV5-4
d_gene: TRBD2

CDR3nt: TGTGCCAGCTCAATGGACACGCTAGGTTTTTCCGGTCAGCCCCAGCATTTT
CDR3aa: CASSMDTLGFSGQPQHF
j_gene: TRBJ1-5
abundance: many
v_gene: TRBV18
d_gene: NA

CDR3nt: TGCACTGCTAGTTGGGCAGGGGAGGGTCGTAATGAGCAGTTCTTC
CDR3aa: CTASWAGEGRNEQFF
j_gene: TRBJ2-1
abundance: NA
v_gene: TRBV20-1
d_gene: NA

CDR3nt: TGTGCCACCAGTGGGGGACTCGCGGAGGGCACAGATACGCAGTATTTT
CDR3aa: CATSGGLAEGTDTQYF
j_gene: TRBJ2-3
abundance: many
v_gene: TRBV24-1
d_gene: NA

CDR3nt: TGTGCCATCTCAACCGGGCCCCAATTTTCAGAGACCCAGTACTTC
CDR3aa: CAISTGPQFSETQYF
j_gene: TRBJ2-5
abundance: few
v_gene: TRBV10-3
d_gene: NA

CDR3nt: TGCGCCAGCAGGACCCTCGGAAGAAATTCACCCCTCCACTTT
CDR3aa: CASRTLGRNSPLHF
j_gene: TRBJ1-6
abundance: many
v_gene: TRBV10-2
d_gene: NA

CDR3nt: TGTGCCAGCAGCCAAGAAACCGGGACAGGGACATGGAATTCACCCCTCCACTTT
CDR3aa: CASSQETGTGTWNSPLHF
j_gene: TRBJ1-6
abundance: many
v_gene: TRBV4-2
d_gene: TRBD1

CDR3nt: TGTGCCAGCAGTGCGGACTCTAGGCGGTGTAGGTTC
CDR3aa: CASSADSRRCRF
j_gene: TRBJ2-5
abundance: many
v_gene: TRBV6-6
d_gene: NA

CDR3nt: TGTGCCAGCTGCCGACAGGGAAGCTCCTACAATGAGCAGTTCTTC
CDR3aa: CASCRQGSSYNEQFF
j_gene: TRBJ2-1
abundance: many
v_gene: TRBV12-3/TRBV12-4
d_gene: TRBD1

CDR3nt: TGCGCCAGCGCCCTTACTAGCGGGGCAGATACGCAGTATTTT
CDR3aa: CASALTSGADTQYF
j_gene: TRBJ2-3
abundance: many
v_gene: TRBV5-1
d_gene: TRBD2

CDR3nt: TGCGCCAGCAGCCAAGAGGAACTAGCGGGGTACAATGAGCAGTTCTTC
CDR3aa: CASSQEELAGYNEQFF
j_gene: TRBJ2-1
abundance: many
v_gene: TRBV4-1
d_gene: TRBD2

CDR3nt: TGTGCCAGCAGCTTAGCGGGGCCTTCGGGGGAGACCCAGTACTTC
CDR3aa: CASSLAGPSGETQYF
j_gene: TRBJ2-5
abundance: NA
v_gene: TRBV7-2
d_gene: NA

CDR3nt: TGCGCCAGCAGCCAAGACTGGGCAGAGACCCAGTACTTC
CDR3aa: CASSQDWAETQYF
j_gene: TRBJ2-5
abundance: many
v_gene: TRBV4-1
d_gene: NA

CDR3nt: TGTGCCAGCAGCGTAGTGGGGGTCTCTGAAGCTTTCTTT
CDR3aa: CASSVVGVSEAFF
j_gene: TRBJ1-1
abundance: NA
v_gene: TRBV9
d_gene: NA

CDR3nt: TGCGCCAGCAGCTTGCGGCCTAGCGGGGGGAATGAGCAGTTCTTC
CDR3aa: CASSLRPSGGNEQFF
j_gene: TRBJ2-1
abundance: many
v_gene: TRBV5-1
d_gene: TRBD2

CDR3nt: TGTGCCAGCTGTTACGCGGGGAGCTCCGTCGAGACCCAGTACTTC
CDR3aa: CASCYAGSSVETQYF
j_gene: TRBJ2-5
abundance: NA
v_gene: TRBV2
d_gene: NA

CDR3nt: TGTGCCAGCAGACATAGGGGGAGGGGGCGCATTCCCGGGGAGCTGTTTTTT
CDR3aa: CASRHRGRGRIPGELFF
j_gene: TRBJ2-2
abundance: many
v_gene: TRBV11-2
d_gene: NA

CDR3nt: TGTGCCAGCAGCTTCGGAGGGTGGGATCAGCCCCAGCATTTT
CDR3aa: CASSFGGWDQPQHF
j_gene: TRBJ1-5
abundance: many
v_gene: TRBV7-9
d_gene: NA

CDR3nt: TGTGCCAGCTCACCGCCGGGGGCAAAAACTGAAGCTTTCTTT
CDR3aa: CASSPPGAKTEAFF
j_gene: TRBJ1-1
abundance: few
v_gene: TRBV18
d_gene: NA

CDR3nt: TGTGCCAGCAGCTTCTTGACCTACGAGCAGTACTTC
CDR3aa: CASSFLTYEQYF
j_gene: TRBJ2-7
abundance: NA
v_gene: TRBV5-6
d_gene: NA

CDR3nt: TGCAGTGCTTCAACCGGGACAGTTACCTATGGCTACACCTTC
CDR3aa: CSASTGTVTYGYTF
j_gene: TRBJ1-2
abundance: many
v_gene: TRBV20-1
d_gene: TRBD1

CDR3nt: TGTGCCAGCAGCCGCGGGCAGGGGGTTTTGAGCACTGAAGCTTTCTTT
CDR3aa: CASSRGQGVLSTEAFF
j_gene: TRBJ1-1
abundance: many
v_gene: TRBV7-2
d_gene: TRBD1

CDR3nt: TGTGCCAGCAGGATTAGGGCCTTGACTAATGAAAAACTGTTTTTT
CDR3aa: CASRIRALTNEKLFF
j_gene: TRBJ1-4
abundance: many
v_gene: TRBV27
d_gene: NA

CDR3nt: TGTGCCAGCAGTGAAATCGGGGCCCGCAATGAGCAGTTCTTC
CDR3aa: CASSEIGARNEQFF
j_gene: TRBJ2-1
abundance: many
v_gene: TRBV6-1
d_gene: NA

CDR3nt: TGTGCCAGCAGGGCGAGCTCTGGAAACACCATATATTTT
CDR3aa: CASRASSGNTIYF
j_gene: TRBJ1-3
abundance: many
v_gene: TRBV6-1
d_gene: NA

CDR3nt: TGTGCCAGCTCACGAGAGGAGGGGTACGAGCAGTACTTC
CDR3aa: CASSREEGYEQYF
j_gene: TRBJ2-7
abundance: many
v_gene: TRBV18
d_gene: NA

CDR3nt: TGCAGTGCTAGAGGTCTGGGCGGACCAGGGGAGACCCAGTACTTC
CDR3aa: CSARGLGGPGETQYF
j_gene: TRBJ2-5
abundance: many
v_gene: TRBV20-1
d_gene: NA

CDR3nt: TGTGCCAGCACCCAGGGGAGGAATCAGCCCCAGCATTTT
CDR3aa: CASTQGRNQPQHF
j_gene: TRBJ1-5
abundance: few
v_gene: TRBV12-3/TRBV12-4
d_gene: NA

CDR3nt: TGCGCCAGCAGCTTGGGTGGAGATCAGCCCCAGCATTTT
CDR3aa: CASSLGGDQPQHF
j_gene: TRBJ1-5
abundance: many
v_gene: TRBV5-1
d_gene: NA

CDR3nt: TGTGCCAGCAGCCAATACTCGAACACCGGGGAGCTGTTTTTT
CDR3aa: CASSQYSNTGELFF
j_gene: TRBJ2-2
abundance: many
v_gene: TRBV3-1
d_gene: NA

CDR3nt: TGTGCCAGCAGCCCGGGTTTGACCTATGGCTACACCTTC
CDR3aa: CASSPGLTYGYTF
j_gene: TRBJ1-2
abundance: many
v_gene: TRBV11-2
d_gene: NA

CDR3nt: TGTGCCAGTAGTATCGGCACCTACTCTGGAAACACCATATATTTT
CDR3aa: CASSIGTYSGNTIYF
j_gene: TRBJ1-3
abundance: many
v_gene: TRBV19
d_gene: NA

CDR3nt: TGTGCCAGCAGTTTTCTCCTGGGTAGCCTCCGGCGTGAAGCTTTCTTT
CDR3aa: CASSFLLGSLRREAFF
j_gene: TRBJ1-1
abundance: many
v_gene: TRBV12-3/TRBV12-4
d_gene: NA

CDR3nt: TGTGCCAGTCAGCTCGCGGCGGGGGGCAGTGTGGATACGCAGTATTTT
CDR3aa: CASQLAAGGSVDTQYF
j_gene: TRBJ2-3
abundance: many
v_gene: TRBV7-2
d_gene: TRBD2

CDR3nt: TGTGCCACCAGCAGAGATCCGGGAAGAGAGACCCAGTACTTC
CDR3aa: CATSRDPGRETQYF
j_gene: TRBJ2-5
abundance: many
v_gene: TRBV15
d_gene: NA

CDR3nt: TGCAGCGCCGACAACTCCTACAATGAGCAGTTCTTC
CDR3aa: CSADNSYNEQFF
j_gene: TRBJ2-1
abundance: NA
v_gene: TRBV29-1
d_gene: NA

CDR3nt: TGTGCCAGCAGTGAACAGGGGACAGGGAGGAATGAGCAGTTCTTC
CDR3aa: CASSEQGTGRNEQFF
j_gene: TRBJ2-1
abundance: NA
v_gene: TRBV6-1
d_gene: TRBD1

CDR3nt: TGTGCCAGCAGTCCCGAGGGATGGGACGGGGACTATGGCTACACCTTC
CDR3aa: CASSPEGWDGDYGYTF
j_gene: TRBJ1-2
abundance: many
v_gene: TRBV6-1
d_gene: NA

CDR3nt: TGTGCCAGCAGTTACTCGGGCTGGGCAGGGGGCAGCTATGGCTACACCTTC
CDR3aa: CASSYSGWAGGSYGYTF
j_gene: TRBJ1-2
abundance: NA
v_gene: TRBV6-5
d_gene: TRBD1

CDR3nt: TGTGCCAGCAGTTACTCCGGAAGGTTCACAGATACGCAGTATTTT
CDR3aa: CASSYSGRFTDTQYF
j_gene: TRBJ2-3
abundance: many
v_gene: TRBV6-5
d_gene: NA

CDR3nt: TGCGCCAGCAGCCAAGAACCGCTATCGAACACCGGGGAGCTGTTTTTT
CDR3aa: CASSQEPLSNTGELFF
j_gene: TRBJ2-2
abundance: few
v_gene: TRBV4-3
d_gene: NA

CDR3nt: TGTGCCAGCAGCTTAAACAGGGGGGAATACGAGCAGTACTTC
CDR3aa: CASSLNRGEYEQYF
j_gene: TRBJ2-7
abundance: many
v_gene: TRBV7-9
d_gene: TRBD1

CDR3nt: TGCGCCAGCAGCTTGACTAGCGGGGCATCCGATACGCAGTATTTT
CDR3aa: CASSLTSGASDTQYF
j_gene: TRBJ2-3
abundance: many
v_gene: TRBV5-1
d_gene: TRBD2

CDR3nt: TGTGCCAGCAGCCCTCACAGGGGCCCCGGGGCTACGCAGTATTTT
CDR3aa: CASSPHRGPGATQYF
j_gene: TRBJ2-3
abundance: many
v_gene: TRBV7-2
d_gene: TRBD1

CDR3nt: TGTGCCACCAGCAGAGACCTGAGGGGCGAGGACAATGAGCAGTTCTTC
CDR3aa: CATSRDLRGEDNEQFF
j_gene: TRBJ2-1
abundance: NA
v_gene: TRBV15
d_gene: NA